This TCR beta chain was sequenced during a study of T cells in Graves' hyperthyroidism and ophthalmopathy. Germline assignment: CDR1 MGHDK and CDR2 SYGVNS. Trimming removed 1 base at V and 3 bases at J, with 6 bases between. The CDR3 is made up of 13 amino acids. From RNA transcripts, TCR beta CDR3 regions were amplified. HTBI primers were the set used in a first-round RT-PCR of the TCR CDR3. TCRdb redid the calling of the multiplex PCR reads with MiXCR, one entry per CDR3 protein. The sample contains about 92,000 distinct CDR3 sequences, just over 50% of which appear only once. This sequence joins TRBV25-1 and TRBJ2-5; perhaps TRBD1 as D (6 bases). The source material was blood. The sequence derives from a woman aged 40 to 50 with Graves' hyperthyroidism. The CDR3 DNA sequence: TGTGCCAGCAGTGAATGGACAGAAGAGACCCAGTACTTC. Translation: CASSEWTEETQYF.